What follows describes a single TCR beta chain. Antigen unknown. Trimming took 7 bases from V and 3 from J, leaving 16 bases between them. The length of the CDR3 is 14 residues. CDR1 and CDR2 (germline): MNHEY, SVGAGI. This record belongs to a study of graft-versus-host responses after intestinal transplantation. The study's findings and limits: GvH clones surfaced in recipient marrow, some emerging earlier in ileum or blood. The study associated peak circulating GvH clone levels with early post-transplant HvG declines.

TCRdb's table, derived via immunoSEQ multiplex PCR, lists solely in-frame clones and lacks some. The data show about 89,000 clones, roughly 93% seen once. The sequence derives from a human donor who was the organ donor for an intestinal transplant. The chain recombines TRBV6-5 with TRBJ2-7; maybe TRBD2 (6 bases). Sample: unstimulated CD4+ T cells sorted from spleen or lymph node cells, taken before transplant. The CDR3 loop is CASKKPGTDYEQYF. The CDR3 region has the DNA TGTGCCAGCAAAAAACCGGGGACTGACTACGAGCAGTACTTC.